This T cell receptor beta chain is from a study of a mutant IDH1 vaccine in newly diagnosed glioma. In the study overall: Standard pretreatment was either radiotherapy, temozolomide, or, for most, radiochemotherapy with temozolomide.

V lost 8 bases and J lost 6; bases outside the gene matches: 12. CDR3 length: 15 amino acids. Germline CDR1 is MDHEN and CDR2 is SYDVKM. Study-wide findings and caveats: Apparently, pseudoprogression bore no relation to changes among the top peripheral T cell clonotypes.

Clones were sequenced by immunoSEQ multiplex PCR, and TCRdb holds only the in-frame ones, with some missing. Here the sample spans 110,000 or so clones, roughly nine tenths being singletons. This clone appeared a few times. What it binds is unknown. Time point meaning: week 11, during vaccination. Topical imiquimod accompanied each vaccine dose, which consisted of 300 ug of mutant IDH1 20-mer peptide. The V call is TRBV28, the J call TRBJ2-5, with 10 bases aligning to TRBD2. The TCR was taken from a woman in her 50s with glioma. The source material was PBMCs, sampled from a glioma patient whose treatment included an IDH1 peptide vaccine. CDR3 in DNA: TGTGCCAGCTCCGGGGGAGCGGGGGGGAGGAAGACCCAGTACTTC. Translated, it gives CASSGGAGGRKTQYF. Together with reference TRBV28 and TRBJ2-5, the CDR3 gives the full variable domain: DVKVTQSSRYLVKRTGEKVFLECVQDMDHENMFWYRQDPGLGLRLIYFSYDVKMKEKGDIPEGYSVSREKKERFSLILESASTNQTSMYLCASSGGAGGRKTQYFGPGTRLLVL.